This T cell receptor (beta chain) was captured in a study of graft-versus-host responses after intestinal transplantation. The wider study: After anti-thymocyte globulin induction, recipients took tacrolimus and steroids for roughly three years.

To note about this clone: Its target is unknown.

The CDR3 has 15 amino acids. Trimming cost V 0 bases and J 3 bases, with 11 bases left between them. CDR1 is MNHEY and CDR2 is SVGAGI in the germline V gene. Sequenced by immunoSEQ multiplex PCR; TCRdb stores in-frame clones only, minus some. The sample lists some 130,000 clones, roughly 92% occurring once. This chain joins TRBV6-5 and TRBJ2-5; perhaps TRBD2 as D (6 bases). Sequenced material: unstimulated CD4+ T cells sorted from spleen or lymph node cells, taken before intestinal transplant. This receptor was identified in a human donor who received an intestinal transplant. The CDR3 coding sequence is TGTGCCAGCAGTTACTCCGGGGGATCAAAAGAGACCCAGTACTTC. Translating it yields CASSYSGGSKETQYF.